One and the same sample provided the 30 T cell receptor beta chains below, sequenced in a study of T cells in Graves' hyperthyroidism and ophthalmopathy (dated by TCRdb to between 2018 and 2020). Receptors were amplified or captured by multiplex PCR. Sequencing instrument: Illumina HiSeq 2000. The TCR beta CDR3 regions were amplified from the RNA transcripts. The first round of RT-PCR for the TCR CDR3 was performed with the HTBI primer set and the Qiagen OneStep RT-PCR kit. The raw public reads went through TCRdb reprocessing: fastp at Q25, MiXCR clone calling, in-frame beta chains kept. Under each unique CDR3 protein, matching rows form one entry showing the most common genes and DNA. Counted in this sample were about 380,000 distinct CDR3 sequences; approximately 17% of them appeared once. The ten largest clones add up to 40% of the sample. The sequenced sample was blood. Receptors originate from a man in his late teens or twenties with Graves' ophthalmopathy.

At least ten counts were recorded for this clonotype. The V call is TRBV12-3 or TRBV12-4, the J call TRBJ2-3; 8 bases are a match to TRBD2. This CDR3 region has 14 residues. The CDR3 sequence is CAISGGPTTDTQYF. CDR3 DNA sequence: TGTGCGATAAGCGGGGGACCGACCACAGATACGCAGTATTTT.

This clonotype appeared many times. The rearrangement links TRBV18 to TRBJ2-7, with no clear D. The CDR3 covers 14 residues. Germline loops: CDR1 KGHSH, CDR2 LQKENI. V was clipped by 3 bases and J by 7 bases, with 16 bases between them. The CDR3 DNA reads as TGTGCCAGCTCACCGCTATTATCCTACGAGGAGCAGTACTTC. It yields the protein CASSPLLSYEEQYF.

A remark on this clonotype: A much larger clonotype is one base distant, so this may be a read error. J is TRBJ2-1 and V is TRBV9, with TRBD2 matching 7 bases. Germline V gene lookup returns CDR1 SGDLS and CDR2 YYNGEE. This CDR3 contains 12 residues. V gave up 4 bases and J gave up 10 bases; unmatched junction bases: 5. The DNA of the CDR3 is TGTGCCAGCAGCCCCGGGGGGAGGGAGCAGTTCTTC. It yields the protein CASSPGGREQFF.

This clonotype was counted only a few times. This chain joins TRBV6-5 and TRBJ2-5, with D perhaps matching TRBD2 (5 bases). CDR3 length: 16 residues. The germline CDR1 and CDR2 sequences are MNHEY and SVGAGI. Between the trimmed V and J ends, which lost 0 bases and 2 bases, there was a span of 13 bases. As DNA, the CDR3 is TGTGCCAGCAGTTACTCGAGTAATCCGGGGCAAGAGACCCAGTACTTC. Translated, it gives CASSYSSNPGQETQYF.

This clonotype has at least ten counts. This chain links TRBV6-5 with TRBJ1-5; TRBD1 agrees at 8 bases. V gave up 0 bases and J gave up 2 bases; unmatched junction bases: 9. Per the germline V gene, CDR1 is MNHEY and CDR2 is SVGAGI. The CDR3 sequence is 18 residues long. The CDR3 DNA follows: TGTGCCAGCAGTTACTCAATTCAGGGGGCGCGAGGCAATCAGCCCCAGCATTTT. Translation gives CASSYSIQGARGNQPQHF.

V gene TRBV20-1 combines with J gene TRBJ1-1, with unresolved D. Per germline, CDR1 DFQATT and CDR2 SNEGSKA (reference sequence). V gave up 4 bases and J gave up 0 bases, with 12 bases separating them. The length of the CDR3 is 14 residues. The CDR3 reads CSAKIGQLNTEAFF. CDR3 DNA: TGCAGTGCTAAAATAGGGCAGCTGAACACTGAAGCTTTCTTT.

This clonotype was seen at least ten times. The chain is built from TRBV20-1 and TRBJ2-7, with no clear D. Germline lookup yields CDR1 DFQATT and CDR2 SNEGSKA (reference sequence). The ends were cut back, 3 bases at V and 7 bases at J, with 16 bases in the middle. The CDR3 spans 13 residues. The DNA for the CDR3 is TGCAGTGCTAGTCCCCCAGCCATGGGGGAGCAGTACTTC. Translation gives CSASPPAMGEQYF.

The table lists this clonotype with many counts. This chain connects TRBV12-3 or TRBV12-4 to TRBJ2-5; 8 nucleotides line up with TRBD2. V was pared by 7 bases and J by 5 bases, with 15 bases of the junction left unmatched. The CDR3 contains 16 residues. In DNA, the CDR3 is TGTGCCAGCATTTCCCTGGCCGGGGGGGAGAGGGAGACCCAGTACTTC. Its protein is CASISLAGGERETQYF.

Details on this clonotype: This may be a read error, as it is one base from a much larger clone. The V and J genes are TRBV5-8 and TRBJ1-2; the D is unclear. Germline CDR1 is SGHTS and CDR2 is YDEGEE. The CDR3 is 15 residues long. Written as DNA, the CDR3 is TGTGCCTGCAGCTTGGAAGCCTCCCTTAACTATGGCTACACCTTC. Protein product: CACSLEASLNYGYTF.

This clonotype was seen repeatedly, ten times or more. The V call is TRBV27, the J call TRBJ1-2, with TRBD1 matching 8 bases. This CDR3 has 19 amino acids. Germline V gene lookup returns CDR1 MNHEY and CDR2 SMNVEV (reference sequence). V lost 2 bases to trimming and J lost 8 bases; unmatched junction nucleotides: 22. The CDR3 DNA sequence: TGTGCCAGCAGTTTAACAGCCCCAGGGGGCAGTGGAGGGGTATCGGGCTACACCTTC. Protein: CASSLTAPGGSGGVSGYTF.

The rearrangement joins TRBV20-1 to TRBJ2-5; D is undetermined. Trimming took off 6 bases at V and 7 bases at J, with 15 bases between the two ends. CDR3 length: 12 amino acids. Germline assignment: CDR1 DFQATT and CDR2 SNEGSKA (reference sequence). CDR3 DNA sequence: TGCAGTGCCTCTCAAGAGGTGACGACCCAGTACTTC. It specifies CSASQEVTTQYF.

A few counts support this clonotype. The chain employs TRBV6-1 and TRBJ2-2; no firm D call. From germline, CDR1 is MNHNS and CDR2 SASEGT. Trimming pared 5 bases from V and 5 bases from J, leaving 12 bases between. The CDR3 has 14 amino acids. The CDR3 DNA reads as TGTGCCAGCAGTCCAGAAATAGAAACCGGGGAGCTGTTTTTT. Encoded protein: CASSPEIETGELFF.

This clonotype was picked up a small number of times. The J gene is TRBJ2-7, the V gene TRBV7-9, with D perhaps matching TRBD1 or TRBD2 (6 bases each). CDR3 length equals 15 residues. CDR1 and CDR2 from the germline V gene are SEHNR and FQNEAQ (reference sequence). The V end was cut by 1 base, the J end by 1 base, with 11 bases between. The CDR3 DNA reads as TGTGCCAGCAGCTTAGAGGGGGGCCGGTCCTACGAGCAGTACTTC. Translating gives CASSLEGGRSYEQYF.

The genes are TRBV6-2 or TRBV6-3 and TRBJ1-4; D remains unclear. The CDR3 consists of 12 residues. Per germline, CDR1 MNHEY and CDR2 SVGEGT. The V gene lost 8 bases and the J gene lost 7 bases, with 11 bases spanning the gap. This chain's CDR3 is CASSLQAEKLFF. As DNA, the CDR3 is TGTGCCAGCTCCCTCCAAGCTGAAAAACTGTTTTTT.

There are many counts of this clonotype. The chain recombines TRBV6-1 with TRBJ1-5; a weak D match, TRBD1 (5 bases). The V gene's germline CDR1 is MNHNS and CDR2 SASEGT. V lost 2 bases, J lost 0 bases, and 11 bases lay in between. This CDR3 has 16 residues. The CDR3 loop reads CASSELRGNSNQPQHF. CDR3 sequence (DNA): TGTGCCAGCAGTGAATTGCGGGGGAATAGCAATCAGCCCCAGCATTTT.

This clonotype was observed once. A read error is possible here, since a much larger clone lies one base away. In DNA, the CDR3 is TGTGCCACCAGTGATTCTCGGGATGGACAGAACTATGGCTACACCTTC. Translation: CATSDSRDGQNYGYTF. V gene TRBV24-1 combines with J gene TRBJ1-2, with D perhaps matching TRBD1 (6 bases). CDR1 and CDR2 from the germline V gene are KGHDR and SFDVKD. The CDR3 contains 16 residues. V lost 2 bases to trimming and J lost 2 bases, with 14 bases between them.

In this sample, this clonotype turned up many times. J is TRBJ1-1 and V is TRBV20-1; unclear D gene. The germline CDR1 and CDR2 sequences are DFQATT and SNEGSKA (reference sequence). The CDR3 loop spans 14 amino acids. V was shortened by 2 bases and J by 0 bases, with 10 bases between the two germline ends. In nucleotides, the CDR3 is TGCAGTGCTAGAACCGGGAGCCTGAACACTGAAGCTTTCTTT. Translated, it gives CSARTGSLNTEAFF.

This clonotype was counted at least ten times. The rearrangement joins TRBV18 to TRBJ2-7, with 9 bases identical to TRBD1. V was pared by 4 bases and J by 7 bases, with 8 bases of the junction left unmatched. Germline CDR1 reads KGHSH; CDR2 reads LQKENI. The CDR3 totals 14 residues. DNA for the CDR3: TGTGCCAGCTCACGGGGGACAGGGATGGAAGAGCAGTACTTC. Its translation: CASSRGTGMEEQYF.

This clonotype was observed a handful of times. The chain joins TRBV6-2 or TRBV6-3 to TRBJ1-3, with D possibly TRBD1 on 5 matching bases. With 5 bases removed from V and 0 bases from J, the gap between germline ends came to 14 bases. CDR1 and CDR2 from the germline V gene are MNHEY and SVGEGT. The CDR3 runs 16 residues. This CDR3 reads CASSGGPTSSGNTIYF. The CDR3 bases are TGTGCCAGCAGTGGGGGACCGACGAGCTCTGGAAACACCATATATTTT.

The J gene is TRBJ2-3, the V gene TRBV6-1, with TRBD1 as a possible D gene (5 bases). This CDR3 has 14 residues. Trimming pared 6 bases from V and 1 base from J, leaving 11 bases between. The V gene's germline CDR1 is MNHNS and CDR2 SASEGT. The CDR3 DNA is TGTGCCAGCAGCCTCCAGACAGGCACAGATACGCAGTATTTT. Encoded protein: CASSLQTGTDTQYF.

This clonotype was observed a handful of times. The chain employs TRBV9 and TRBJ1-6, with 8 bases matching TRBD1. Germline assignment: CDR1 SGDLS and CDR2 YYNGEE. This CDR3 has 15 residues. V shed 4 bases and J 10 bases; nucleotides not matched to a gene: 10. The CDR3 DNA sequence: TGTGCCAGCAGCCGGTTCAAACAGGGGGGGTCACCCCTCCACTTT. Translating gives CASSRFKQGGSPLHF.

In this sample, this clonotype turned up a few times. The rearrangement links TRBV7-3 to TRBJ1-2, with 7 positions matching TRBD1. This CDR3 is built from 13 residues. Germline CDR1 is SGHTA and CDR2 is FQGTGA. The V and J ends lost 5 bases and 7 bases, in that order; junction bases with no gene match: 7. CDR3 residues: CASSNDRAGGYTF. The CDR3 bases are TGTGCCAGCAGCAACGACAGGGCTGGTGGCTACACCTTC.

The V call is TRBV19, the J call TRBJ2-7; D remains unclear. Germline V lookup: CDR1 LNHDA, CDR2 SQIVND (reference sequence). Trimming left V 3 bases short and J 0 bases short, with 9 bases between. The CDR3 consists of 14 residues. CDR3 nucleotides: TGTGCCAGTAGTATTCGGCGCAGCTCCTACGAGCAGTACTTC. Its protein is CASSIRRSSYEQYF.

This clonotype was seen ten or more times. The rearrangement links TRBV6-2 or TRBV6-3 to TRBJ2-1; D uncertain. V was clipped by 2 bases and J by 5 bases, with 7 bases between them. CDR3 length equals 13 residues. Germline-derived CDR1 and CDR2 are MNHEY and SVGEGT. DNA for the CDR3: TGTGCCAGCAGTTACGACGCACACAATGAGCAGTTCTTC. Amino acids: CASSYDAHNEQFF.

The table lists this clonotype with a few counts. Since a much larger clone is just one base distant, this may be a read error. V gene TRBV5-6 combines with J gene TRBJ2-7, with D possibly TRBD2 on 6 matching bases. The CDR3 sequence is 14 residues long. CDR1 is SGHDT and CDR2 is YYEEEE in the germline V gene. CDR3 region: CAGSPQDGSYEQYF. In nucleotides, the CDR3 is TGTGCCGGCAGCCCACAGGACGGGAGCTACGAGCAGTACTTC.

This clonotype was seen at least ten times. The chain recombines TRBV7-9 with TRBJ1-2, with D tentatively TRBD1 (6 bases). This CDR3 comprises 15 residues. Trimming cost V 1 base and J 5 bases, with 14 bases left between them. Looked up from germline, CDR1 is SEHNR and CDR2 is FQNEAQ (reference sequence). Here the CDR3 reads CASSLGGQAPYGYTF. The CDR3 bases are TGTGCCAGCAGCTTAGGGGGACAAGCCCCGTATGGCTACACCTTC.

The chain carries TRBV7-9 and TRBJ1-2; D gene ambiguous. Trimming cost V 3 bases and J 8 bases, with 19 bases left between them. CDR1 SEHNR and CDR2 FQNEAQ come from the germline V gene (reference sequence). The CDR3 totals 15 residues. The CDR3 bases are TGTGCCAGCAGCTTCCTCGCCACCGACTCGACCGGCTACACCTTC. This translates into CASSFLATDSTGYTF.

With regard to this clonotype: Mismatch with germline at one junction end may stem from a read error. The chain links TRBV3-1 to TRBJ2-3; 8 bases line up with TRBD1. The CDR3 spans 13 residues. Per germline, CDR1 LGHDT and CDR2 YNNKEL (reference sequence). The CDR3: CASSPAGTGTQYF. In DNA, the CDR3 is TGTGCCAGCAGCCCTGCCGGGACAGGTACGCAGTATTTT.

This clonotype was counted at least ten times. The chain carries TRBV10-3 and TRBJ2-7; D may be TRBD1 (6 bases). The CDR3 sequence is 15 residues long. Per the germline V gene, CDR1 is ENHRY and CDR2 is SYGVKD. Trimming removed 5 bases at V and 5 bases at J, with 19 bases between. Here the CDR3 reads CAISRTEGAGHEQYF. The CDR3, as DNA: TGTGCCATCAGTCGGACAGAGGGTGCAGGCCACGAGCAGTACTTC.

The rearrangement uses TRBV18 and TRBJ1-2; D gene unclear. Germline V CDR1 and CDR2: KGHSH, LQKENI. Deletions cut 6 bases from V and 4 bases from J, with 15 bases between. The length of the CDR3 is 14 residues. The CDR3 region is CASSQRQNLYGYTF. The DNA of the CDR3 is TGTGCCAGCTCCCAGAGGCAGAACCTCTATGGCTACACCTTC.